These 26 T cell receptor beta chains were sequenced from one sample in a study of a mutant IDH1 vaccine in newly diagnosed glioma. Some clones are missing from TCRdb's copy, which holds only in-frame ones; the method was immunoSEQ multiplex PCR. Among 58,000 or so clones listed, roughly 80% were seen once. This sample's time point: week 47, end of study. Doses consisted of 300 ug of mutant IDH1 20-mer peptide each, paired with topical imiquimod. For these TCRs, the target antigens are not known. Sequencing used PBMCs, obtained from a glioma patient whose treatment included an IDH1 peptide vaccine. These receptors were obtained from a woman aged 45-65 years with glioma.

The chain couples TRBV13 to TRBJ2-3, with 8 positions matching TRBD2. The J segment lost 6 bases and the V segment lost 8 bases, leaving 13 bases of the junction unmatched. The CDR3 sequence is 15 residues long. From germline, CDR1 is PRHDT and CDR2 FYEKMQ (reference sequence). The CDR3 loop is CASSSPGGQQDTQYF. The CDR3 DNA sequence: TGTGCCAGCTCAAGCCCGGGGGGGCAGCAGGATACGCAGTATTTT.

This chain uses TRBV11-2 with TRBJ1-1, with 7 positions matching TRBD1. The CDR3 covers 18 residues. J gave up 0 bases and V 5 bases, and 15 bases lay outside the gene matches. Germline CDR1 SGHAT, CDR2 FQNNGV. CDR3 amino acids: CASSPSGQRRPMNTEAFF. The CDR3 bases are TGTGCCAGCAGCCCGTCGGGACAGCGAAGGCCTATGAACACTGAAGCTTTCTTT.

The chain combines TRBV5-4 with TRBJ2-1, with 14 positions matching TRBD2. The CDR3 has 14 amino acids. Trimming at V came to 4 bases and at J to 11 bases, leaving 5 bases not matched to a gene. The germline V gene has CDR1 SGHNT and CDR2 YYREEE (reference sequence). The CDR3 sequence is CASSRGLAGEQQFF. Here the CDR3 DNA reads TGTGCCAGCAGCCGGGGACTAGCGGGGGAGCAGCAGTTCTTC.

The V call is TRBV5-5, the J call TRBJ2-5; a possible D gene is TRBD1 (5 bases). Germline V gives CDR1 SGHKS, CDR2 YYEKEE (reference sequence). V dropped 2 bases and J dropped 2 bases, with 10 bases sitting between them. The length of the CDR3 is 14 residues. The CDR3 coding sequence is TGTGCCAGCAGCTTTACGACAGCTCAAGAGACCCAGTACTTC. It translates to CASSFTTAQETQYF.

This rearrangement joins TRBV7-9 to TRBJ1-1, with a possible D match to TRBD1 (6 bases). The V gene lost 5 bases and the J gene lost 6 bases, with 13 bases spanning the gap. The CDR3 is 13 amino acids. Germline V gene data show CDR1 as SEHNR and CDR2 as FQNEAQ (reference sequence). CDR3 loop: CASSSSGGAEAFF. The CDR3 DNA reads TGTGCCAGCAGCAGTTCCGGGGGCGCTGAAGCTTTCTTT.

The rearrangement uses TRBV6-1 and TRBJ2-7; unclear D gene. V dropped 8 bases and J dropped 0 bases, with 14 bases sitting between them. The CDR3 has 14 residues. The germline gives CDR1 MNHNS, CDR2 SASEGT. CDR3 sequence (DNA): TGTGCCAGCGGGCACGGAAGGAGCTCCTACGAGCAGTACTTC. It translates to CASGHGRSSYEQYF.

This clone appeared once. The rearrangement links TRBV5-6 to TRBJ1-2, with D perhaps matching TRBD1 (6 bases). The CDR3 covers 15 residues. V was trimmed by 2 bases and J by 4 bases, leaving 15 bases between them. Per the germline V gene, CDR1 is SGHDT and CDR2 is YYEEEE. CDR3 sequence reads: CASSLRGAVLYGYTF. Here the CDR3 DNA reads TGTGCCAGCAGCTTACGGGGGGCAGTCCTCTATGGCTACACCTTC.

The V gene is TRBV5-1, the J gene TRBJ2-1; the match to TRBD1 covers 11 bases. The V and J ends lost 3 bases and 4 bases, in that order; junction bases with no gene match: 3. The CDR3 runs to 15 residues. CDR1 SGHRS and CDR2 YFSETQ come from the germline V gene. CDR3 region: CASSYGTGGYNEQFF. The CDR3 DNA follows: TGCGCCAGCAGCTACGGGACAGGGGGGTACAATGAGCAGTTCTTC.

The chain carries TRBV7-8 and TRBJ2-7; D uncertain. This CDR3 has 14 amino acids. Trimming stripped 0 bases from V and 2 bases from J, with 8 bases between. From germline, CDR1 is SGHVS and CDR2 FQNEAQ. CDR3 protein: CASSLAAGPYEQYF. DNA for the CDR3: TGTGCCAGCAGCTTAGCGGCAGGCCCCTACGAGCAGTACTTC.

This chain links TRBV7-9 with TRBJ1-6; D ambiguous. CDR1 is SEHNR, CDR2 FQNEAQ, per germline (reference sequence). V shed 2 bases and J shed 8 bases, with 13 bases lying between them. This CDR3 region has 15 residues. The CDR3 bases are TGTGCCAGCAGCTTAAGAGGGAGCGGGGATTCACCCCTCCACTTT. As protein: CASSLRGSGDSPLHF.

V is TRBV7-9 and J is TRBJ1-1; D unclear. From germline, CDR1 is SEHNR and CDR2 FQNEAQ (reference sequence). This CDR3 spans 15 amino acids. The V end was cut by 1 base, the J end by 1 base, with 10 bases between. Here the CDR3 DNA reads TGTGCCAGCAGCTTAGACGTGACAAGGAACACTGAAGCTTTCTTT. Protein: CASSLDVTRNTEAFF.

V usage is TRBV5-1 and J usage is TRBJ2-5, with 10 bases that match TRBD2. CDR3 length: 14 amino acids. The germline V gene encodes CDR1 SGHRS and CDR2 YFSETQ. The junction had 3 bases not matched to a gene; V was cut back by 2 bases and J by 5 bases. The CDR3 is CASSFSGGAETQYF. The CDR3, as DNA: TGCGCCAGCAGCTTCAGCGGGGGGGCCGAGACCCAGTACTTC.

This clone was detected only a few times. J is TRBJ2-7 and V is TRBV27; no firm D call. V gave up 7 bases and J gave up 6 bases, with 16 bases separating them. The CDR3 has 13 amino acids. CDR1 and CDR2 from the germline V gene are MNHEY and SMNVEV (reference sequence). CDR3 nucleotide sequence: TGTGCCAGCATCTCCACAAGTCGGCGCGAGCAGTACTTC. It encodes CASISTSRREQYF.

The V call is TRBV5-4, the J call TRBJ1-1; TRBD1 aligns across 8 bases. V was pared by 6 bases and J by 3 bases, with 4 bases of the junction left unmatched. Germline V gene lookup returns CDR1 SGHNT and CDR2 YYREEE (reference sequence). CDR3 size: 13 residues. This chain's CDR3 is CASTLDRDTEAFF. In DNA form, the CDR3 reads TGTGCCAGCACCCTGGACAGGGACACTGAAGCTTTCTTT. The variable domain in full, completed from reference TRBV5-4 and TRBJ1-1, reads ETGVTQSPTHLIKTRGQQVTLRCSSQSGHNTVSWYQQALGQGPQFIFQYYREEENGRGNFPPRFSGLQFPNYSSELNVNALELDDSALYLCASTLDRDTEAFFGQGTRLTVV.

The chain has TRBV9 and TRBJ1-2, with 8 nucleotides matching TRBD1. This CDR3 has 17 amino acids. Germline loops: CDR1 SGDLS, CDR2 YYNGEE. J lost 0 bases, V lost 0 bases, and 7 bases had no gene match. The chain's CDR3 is CASSVAPDRGANYGYTF. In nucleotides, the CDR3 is TGTGCCAGCAGCGTAGCTCCCGACAGGGGTGCTAACTATGGCTACACCTTC.

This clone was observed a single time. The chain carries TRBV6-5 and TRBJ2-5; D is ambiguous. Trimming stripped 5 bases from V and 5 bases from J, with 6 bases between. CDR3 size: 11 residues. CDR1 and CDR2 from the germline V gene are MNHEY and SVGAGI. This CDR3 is CASSAGETQYF. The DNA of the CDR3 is TGTGCCAGCAGTGCCGGGGAGACCCAGTACTTC.

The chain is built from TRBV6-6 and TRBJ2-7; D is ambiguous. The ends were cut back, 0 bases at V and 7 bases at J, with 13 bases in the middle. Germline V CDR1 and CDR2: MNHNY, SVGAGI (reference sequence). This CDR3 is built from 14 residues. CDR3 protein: CASSYSDELGEQYF. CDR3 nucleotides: TGTGCCAGCAGTTACTCCGACGAGTTGGGGGAGCAGTACTTC.

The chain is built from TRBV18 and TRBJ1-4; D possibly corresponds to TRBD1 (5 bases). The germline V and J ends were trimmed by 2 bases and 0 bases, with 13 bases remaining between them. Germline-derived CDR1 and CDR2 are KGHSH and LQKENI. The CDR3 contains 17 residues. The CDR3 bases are TGTGCCAGCTCACCAGCGCAGGGACTTACAACTAATGAAAAACTGTTTTTT. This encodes CASSPAQGLTTNEKLFF.

Written as DNA, the CDR3 is TGTGCCAGCAGTACGGGACGGACCGCCTACGAGCAGTACTTC. Translating gives CASSTGRTAYEQYF. The chain joins TRBV6-5 to TRBJ2-7; D may be TRBD1 or TRBD2 (5 bases each). The CDR3 has 14 residues. The germline V and J ends were trimmed by 5 bases and 2 bases, with 13 bases remaining between them. Per the germline V gene, CDR1 is MNHEY and CDR2 is SVGAGI.

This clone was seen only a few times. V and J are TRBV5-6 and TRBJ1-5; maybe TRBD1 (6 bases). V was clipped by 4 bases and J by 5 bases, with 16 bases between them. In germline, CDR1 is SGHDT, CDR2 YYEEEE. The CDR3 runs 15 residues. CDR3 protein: CASSRRGGRYQPQHF. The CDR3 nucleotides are TGTGCCAGCAGCCGAAGAGGGGGAAGGTATCAGCCCCAGCATTTT.

The CDR3 DNA reads as TGTGCCAGCAGGGAAGGACCCACCTACGAGCAGTACTTC. This encodes CASREGPTYEQYF. The V and J genes are TRBV7-9 and TRBJ2-7; D is uncertain. Trimming cost V 6 bases and J 2 bases, with 11 bases left between them. The CDR3 totals 13 residues. The germline V gene has CDR1 SEHNR and CDR2 FQNEAQ (reference sequence). Full variable domain (outside the CDR3, taken from reference TRBV7-9 and TRBJ2-7): DTGVSQNPRHKITKRGQNVTFRCDPISEHNRLYWYRQTLGQGPEFLTYFQNEAQLEKSRLLSDRFSAERPKGSFSTLEIQRTEQGDSAMYLCASREGPTYEQYFGPGTRLTVT.

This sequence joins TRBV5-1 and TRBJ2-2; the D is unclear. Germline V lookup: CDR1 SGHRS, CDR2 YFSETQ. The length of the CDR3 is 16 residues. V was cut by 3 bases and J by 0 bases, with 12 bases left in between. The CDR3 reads CASSSRPTANTGELFF. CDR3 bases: TGCGCCAGCAGCTCAAGACCGACGGCGAACACCGGGGAGCTGTTTTTT.

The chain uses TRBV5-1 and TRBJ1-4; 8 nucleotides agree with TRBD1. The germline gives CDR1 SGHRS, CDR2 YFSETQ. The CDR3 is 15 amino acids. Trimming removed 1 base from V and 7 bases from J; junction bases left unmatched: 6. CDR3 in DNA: TGCGCCAGCAGCTTGCAGGGGGCGCCTGGTGAAAAACTGTTTTTT. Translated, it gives CASSLQGAPGEKLFF. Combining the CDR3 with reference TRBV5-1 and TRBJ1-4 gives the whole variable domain KAGVTQTPRYLIKTRGQQVTLSCSPISGHRSVSWYQQTPGQGLQFLFEYFSETQRNKGNFPGRFSGRQFSNSRSEMNVSTLELGDSALYLCASSLQGAPGEKLFFGSGTQLSVL.

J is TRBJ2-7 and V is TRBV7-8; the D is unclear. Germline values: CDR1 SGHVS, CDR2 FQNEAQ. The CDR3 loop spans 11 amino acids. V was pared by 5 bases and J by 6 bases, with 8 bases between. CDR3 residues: CASSRGPEQYF. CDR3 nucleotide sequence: TGTGCCAGCAGCAGAGGCCCCGAGCAGTACTTC.

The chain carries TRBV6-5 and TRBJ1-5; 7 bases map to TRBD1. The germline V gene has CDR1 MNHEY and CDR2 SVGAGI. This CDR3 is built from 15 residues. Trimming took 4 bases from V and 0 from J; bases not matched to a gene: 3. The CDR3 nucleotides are TGTGCCAGCAGTTCGGGACAGTTTAGCAATCAGCCCCAGCATTTT. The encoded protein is CASSSGQFSNQPQHF.

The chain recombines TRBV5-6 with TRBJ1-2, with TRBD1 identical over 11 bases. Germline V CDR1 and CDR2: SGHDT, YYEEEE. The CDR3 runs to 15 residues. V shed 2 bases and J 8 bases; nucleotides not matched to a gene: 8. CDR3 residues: CASSFRDRGFRGYTF. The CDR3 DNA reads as TGTGCCAGCAGCTTCCGGGACAGGGGGTTTAGGGGCTACACCTTC.